This T cell receptor (beta chain) came from a study of cytomegalovirus exposure and HLA in healthy donors. Broader study findings: Reports showed the classifier diagnosing cytomegalovirus status with high specificity and sensitivity. In the roughly 120 validation repertoires, more than 85% of cluster scores exceeded 0, per a later analysis.

Produced via immunoSEQ multiplex PCR; TCRdb's table is partial and in-frame only. The table records about 180,000 clones, less than 85% of them present only once. As concerns this clone: The target antigen is unknown.

The trim removed 2 bases at V and 5 bases at J, leaving 14 bases unmatched. There are 18 residues in the CDR3. Germline V gene data show CDR1 as MGHRA and CDR2 as YSYEKL. The receptor was derived from a man between 18 and 35 years old in good health and CMV-seropositive. The chain couples TRBV4-1 to TRBJ2-1; 8 bases map to TRBD1. Sequencing was performed on PBMCs. CDR3 in amino acids: CASSQTSGGPLINNEQFF. DNA for the CDR3: TGCGCCAGCAGCCAAACGTCAGGGGGCCCTCTTATCAACAATGAGCAGTTCTTC.